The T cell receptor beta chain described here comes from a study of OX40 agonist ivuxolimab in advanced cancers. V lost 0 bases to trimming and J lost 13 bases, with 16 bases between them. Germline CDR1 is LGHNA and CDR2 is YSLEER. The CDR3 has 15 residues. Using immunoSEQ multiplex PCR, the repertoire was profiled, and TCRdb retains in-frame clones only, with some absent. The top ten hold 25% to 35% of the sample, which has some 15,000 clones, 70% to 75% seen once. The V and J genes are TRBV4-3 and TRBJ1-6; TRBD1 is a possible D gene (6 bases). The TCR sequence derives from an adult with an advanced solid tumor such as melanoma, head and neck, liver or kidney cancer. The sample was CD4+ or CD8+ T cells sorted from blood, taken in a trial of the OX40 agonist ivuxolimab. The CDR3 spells CASSQERLGTGPLHF. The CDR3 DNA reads TGCGCCAGCAGCCAAGAACGATTGGGTACAGGGCCCCTCCACTTT.